By proportion, the clone carrying this T cell receptor beta chain is large. Its antigen remains unidentified. This record belongs to a study of breast tumors, draining lymph nodes, adjacent tissues. Study-wide findings and caveats: Data fit most tumor T cells coming from lymph node, expanding in tumor. Compared with lymph nodes, tumors were less diverse; compared with nontumor tissue, more. That most tumor T cells come from lymph nodes remained unproven.

Axillary draining lymph nodes of breast cancer patients supplied the node samples. MiXCR, run by TCRdb on the multiplex PCR reads, gives a single entry per CDR3 protein. The sample has around 190,000 distinct CDR3 sequences, 33% seen once; the top ten hold over 3.5%. Trimming cost V 1 base and J 4 bases; bases outside gene matches: 6. The germline gives CDR1 SQVTM, CDR2 ANQGSEA. This CDR3 has 16 amino acids. The sequence derives from a female donor with breast cancer. Some clones in this sample may be carry-over from other donors' samples. Sample: axillary lymph node tissue. The J gene is TRBJ2-1, the V gene TRBV29-1, with 11 bases aligning to TRBD2. CDR3 nucleotide sequence: TGCAGCGTTGAAGTAGCGGGGGGGCCCTCGTACAATGAGCAGTTCTTC. This encodes CSVEVAGGPSYNEQFF.